This entry lists 20 T cell receptor beta chains sequenced from one sample in a study of cytomegalovirus exposure and HLA in healthy donors. The primer mix had 60 Vbeta and 13 Jbeta primers. Using immunoSEQ multiplex PCR, the repertoire was profiled, and TCRdb retains in-frame clones only, with some absent. The listing records 140,000 to 150,000 clones. What was sequenced was PBMCs. The receptors here all came from a woman in her 50s in good health and CMV-seronegative.

The chain employs TRBV5-6 and TRBJ1-2; D ambiguous. The V and J ends lost 0 bases and 0 bases respectively, with 6 bases between them. The CDR3 spans 14 residues. Germline V gene data show CDR1 as SGHDT and CDR2 as YYEEEE. CDR3 sequence: CASSLAGTNYGYTF. CDR3 DNA: TGTGCCAGCAGCTTGGCCGGGACTAACTATGGCTACACCTTC.

The chain has TRBV19 and TRBJ2-7, with D perhaps matching TRBD1 (6 bases). Germline-derived CDR1 and CDR2 are LNHDA and SQIVND (reference sequence). This CDR3 is built from 15 residues. Trimming took 0 bases from V and 7 from J, leaving 16 bases between them. This CDR3 is CASSIDLQGSREQYF. CDR3 DNA sequence: TGTGCCAGTAGTATAGATCTTCAGGGGTCCCGGGAGCAGTACTTC.

The genes are TRBV6-5 and TRBJ2-5, with TRBD1 identical over 9 bases. The CDR3 extends over 14 amino acids. The trim removed 0 bases at V and 11 bases at J, leaving 7 bases unmatched. The V gene's germline CDR1 is MNHEY and CDR2 SVGAGI. CDR3 region: CASSYSRDRDEQYF. In DNA, the CDR3 is TGTGCCAGCAGTTACTCGAGGGACAGGGATGAGCAGTACTTC.

The chain joins TRBV28 to TRBJ2-5; D is unresolved. V was pared by 3 bases and J by 6 bases, with 11 bases between. Germline V gene sequence: CDR1 MDHEN, CDR2 SYDVKM. There are 13 residues in the CDR3. The CDR3 DNA reads TGTGCCAGCAGTTTCGGCCCGCGGAAGACCCAGTACTTC. This encodes CASSFGPRKTQYF.

The CDR3 DNA follows: TGTGCCAGCAGCGTTGCCTCCGGGACAGGAGGGTTTGAAGCTTTCTTT. It encodes CASSVASGTGGFEAFF. The chain has TRBV9 and TRBJ1-1, with TRBD1 matching over 8 bases. V shed 2 bases and J 7 bases; nucleotides not matched to a gene: 13. Per germline, CDR1 SGDLS and CDR2 YYNGEE. CDR3 length: 16 residues.

The J gene is TRBJ1-5, the V gene TRBV4-3; unclear D gene. The ends were cut back, 0 bases at V and 7 bases at J, with 7 bases in the middle. CDR1 and CDR2 from the germline V gene are LGHNA and YSLEER. The CDR3 extends over 13 amino acids. The CDR3 bases are TGCGCCAGCAGCCAAGATAGAAAACAGCCCCAGCATTTT. It codes for CASSQDRKQPQHF.

The V call is TRBV7-2, the J call TRBJ1-4, with 11 bases fitting TRBD1. Trimming cost V 5 bases and J 10 bases; bases outside gene matches: 9. This CDR3 region has 15 residues. The germline gives CDR1 SGHTA, CDR2 FQGNSA. The CDR3 here is CASSRRGQGAGKLFF. CDR3 bases: TGTGCCAGCAGCCGTAGAGGACAGGGGGCGGGAAAACTGTTTTTT.

The chain recombines TRBV4-1 with TRBJ1-5; D gene unclear. The germline V gene has CDR1 MGHRA and CDR2 YSYEKL. The germline V and J ends were trimmed by 6 bases and 0 bases, with 6 bases remaining between them. This CDR3 region has 13 residues. The CDR3 reads CASSADSNQPQHF. The CDR3, as DNA: TGCGCCAGCAGTGCAGATAGCAATCAGCCCCAGCATTTT.

The rearrangement uses TRBV30 and TRBJ2-3; D gene uncertain. Trimming stripped 0 bases from V and 2 bases from J, with 9 bases between. CDR3 length equals 14 residues. Germline assignment: CDR1 GTSNPN and CDR2 SVGIG (reference sequence). The CDR3, as DNA: TGTGCCTGGAGTGTGTTAGTCCACACAGATACGCAGTATTTT. It codes for CAWSVLVHTDTQYF.

In DNA, the CDR3 is TGTGCCAGCAGTTCAGGGGGTCAGTTCTTC. Amino acid sequence: CASSSGGQFF. The rearrangement links TRBV28 to TRBJ2-1; TRBD1 aligns across 7 bases. The length of the CDR3 is 10 residues. J gave up 13 bases and V 4 bases, and 1 base lay outside the gene matches. Germline values: CDR1 MDHEN, CDR2 SYDVKM.

The chain recombines TRBV9 with TRBJ2-5; D gene ambiguous. In germline, CDR1 is SGDLS, CDR2 YYNGEE. This CDR3 is built from 12 residues. Deletions cut 0 bases from V and 4 bases from J, with 4 bases between. The CDR3 coding sequence is TGTGCCAGCAGCGTAGCAGGAGAGACCCAGTACTTC. Translated: CASSVAGETQYF.

The chain has TRBV2 and TRBJ1-5; TRBD1 aligns across 9 bases. The V gene's germline CDR1 is SNHLY and CDR2 FYNNEI. The CDR3 is made up of 16 amino acids. V was pared by 4 bases and J by 4 bases, with 8 bases of the junction left unmatched. CDR3 in amino acids: CASSGRTGESNQPQHF. CDR3 DNA: TGTGCCAGCAGTGGACGGACAGGGGAGAGTAATCAGCCCCAGCATTTT. The whole variable domain, remainder taken from reference TRBV2 and TRBJ1-5, is EPEVTQTPSHQVTQMGQEVILRCVPISNHLYFYWYRQILGQKVEFLVSFYNNEISEKSEIFDDQFSVERPDGSNFTLKIRSTKLEDSAMYFCASSGRTGESNQPQHFGDGTRLSIL.

The chain has TRBV6-5 and TRBJ2-1, with 7 positions matching TRBD1. V dropped 11 bases and J dropped 4; count of bases not matched to a gene: 14. CDR1 is MNHEY and CDR2 is SVGAGI in the germline V gene. CDR3 length: 15 residues. The CDR3: CAEFPGAGGYNEQFF. The CDR3 DNA is TGTGCCGAATTTCCCGGAGCAGGGGGTTACAATGAGCAGTTCTTC.

The chain is built from TRBV30 and TRBJ2-7; D remains unclear. This CDR3 is built from 15 residues. The germline CDR1 and CDR2 sequences are GTSNPN and SVGIG (reference sequence). The V end was cut by 2 bases, the J end by 5 bases, with 19 bases between. CDR3 sequence: CAWSRERLGFDEQYF. The CDR3, as DNA: TGTGCCTGGAGTAGAGAACGCCTCGGGTTCGACGAGCAGTACTTC.

The chain carries TRBV14 and TRBJ2-2; 7 nucleotides agree with TRBD1. CDR3 length equals 17 residues. Per the germline V gene, CDR1 is SGHDN and CDR2 is FVKESK. After removal of 4 bases from V and 6 bases from J, the junction contained 14 bases not matched to a gene. CDR3 sequence reads: CASSRTSDRSVAGELFF. The CDR3 DNA reads as TGTGCCAGCAGCCGGACTTCGGACAGGTCCGTCGCCGGGGAGCTGTTTTTT. The full variable domain, its missing parts supplied by reference TRBV14 and TRBJ2-2, is EAGVTQFPSHSVIEKGQTVTLRCDPISGHDNLYWYRRVMGKEIKFLLHFVKESKQDESGMPNNRFLAERTGGTYSTLKVQPAELEDSGVYFCASSRTSDRSVAGELFFGEGSRLTVL.

CDR3 coding DNA: TGTGCCAGCAGCTTAGTAGGGGGAGCTAACTATGGCTACACCTTC. This translates into CASSLVGGANYGYTF. This chain connects TRBV7-3 to TRBJ1-2; maybe TRBD1 (6 bases). Germline CDR1 SGHTA, CDR2 FQGTGA. The CDR3 contains 15 residues. V lost 2 bases, J lost 0 bases, and 10 bases lay in between.

This chain connects TRBV5-1 to TRBJ2-7, with 12 bases identical to TRBD2. CDR1 and CDR2 (germline): SGHRS, YFSETQ. Trimming took 0 bases from V and 7 from J; bases not matched to a gene: 8. This CDR3 has 16 residues. For the CDR3, the DNA is TGCGCCAGCAGCTTGGTCTCTAGCGGGGGGGCTGATGAGCAGTACTTC. Translation gives CASSLVSSGGADEQYF.

The chain carries TRBV14 and TRBJ2-5; D possibly corresponds to TRBD1 (5 bases). The germline CDR1 and CDR2 sequences are SGHDN and FVKESK. The CDR3 spans 15 residues. V lost 0 bases to trimming and J lost 2 bases, with 10 bases between them. CDR3 amino acids: CASSQDRGTQETQYF. The CDR3 DNA reads TGTGCCAGCAGCCAAGATAGGGGCACTCAAGAGACCCAGTACTTC.

The gene calls are TRBV4-3 and TRBJ2-2, with 11 bases matching TRBD2. J gave up 7 bases and V 4 bases, and 17 bases lay outside the gene matches. Germline V gene data show CDR1 as LGHNA and CDR2 as YSLEER. The CDR3 is 19 amino acids. The CDR3 coding sequence is TGCGCCAGCAGCCTTGGGGGTAGCGGGAGGGCCGGGTGGAACGGGGAGCTGTTTTTT. Translating it yields CASSLGGSGRAGWNGELFF.

A remark on this clone: A read error may account for a junction end that differs from germline. The genes are TRBV19 and TRBJ1-2; TRBD1 matches at 11 bases. The CDR3 sequence is 13 residues long. The germline CDR1 and CDR2 sequences are LNHDA and SQIVND (reference sequence). The CDR3 region is CASSTPGQGGNVF. The CDR3 coding sequence is TGTGCCAGTAGTACCCCGGGACAGGGGGGAAACGTCTTC.